This TCR beta chain appears in the sequencing data of a study of T cell responses to AZD1222 COVID-19 vaccine. Assay used: immunoSEQ multiplex PCR; TCRdb lists only in-frame clones, some missing. This sample has 90,000 to 130,000 clones, with roughly 90% found just once. CDR1 and CDR2 from the germline V gene are SGHDT and YYEEEE. The CDR3 length is 17 residues. Trimming stripped 0 bases from V and 5 bases from J, with 17 bases between. Sequences were derived from peripheral blood, sampled on day 0 of AZD1222 vaccination. The clonotype comes from an adult in good health. The genes are TRBV5-6 and TRBJ2-2; TRBD1 is a possible D gene (8 bases). The chain's CDR3 is CASSLDGQGGGTGELFF. The CDR3 DNA reads as TGTGCCAGCAGCTTGGACGGACAGGGCGGGGGTACCGGGGAGCTGTTTTTT.